There are many counts of the clone carrying this T cell receptor beta chain. The target antigen is unknown. The sample originates from a study of human T cells and chemical hapten exposure. The wider study: Small discrepancies in pooled library volume mainly accounted for the varying TCR yields per sample.

TCRdb re-called the RACE reads with MiXCR, one entry per CDR3 protein. This table has just under 350,000 distinct CDR3 sequences, around 7% appearing once. The CDR3 is 12 residues long. Trimming took off 10 bases at V and 5 bases at J, with 11 bases between the two ends. Whole-study findings and limits: PT1 expanded TCR numbers rose with patch test score.

Time point given: patch test 1, 2 weeks after DPC sensitization. Treatment given: therapeutic diphenylcyclopropenone sensitization with weekly scalp DPC. Sequencing used whole blood, obtained in connection with sensitization to the hapten diphenylcyclopropenone (DPC). The rearrangement links TRBV12-3 or TRBV12-4 to TRBJ1-4; D uncertain. The sequence was obtained from a woman between 18 and 29 years old with alopecia areata. Some clones in this sample may be carry-over from other donors' samples. This chain's CDR3 is CATSWQNEKLFF. DNA of the CDR3: TGTGCCACCAGCTGGCAGAATGAAAAACTGTTTTTT.